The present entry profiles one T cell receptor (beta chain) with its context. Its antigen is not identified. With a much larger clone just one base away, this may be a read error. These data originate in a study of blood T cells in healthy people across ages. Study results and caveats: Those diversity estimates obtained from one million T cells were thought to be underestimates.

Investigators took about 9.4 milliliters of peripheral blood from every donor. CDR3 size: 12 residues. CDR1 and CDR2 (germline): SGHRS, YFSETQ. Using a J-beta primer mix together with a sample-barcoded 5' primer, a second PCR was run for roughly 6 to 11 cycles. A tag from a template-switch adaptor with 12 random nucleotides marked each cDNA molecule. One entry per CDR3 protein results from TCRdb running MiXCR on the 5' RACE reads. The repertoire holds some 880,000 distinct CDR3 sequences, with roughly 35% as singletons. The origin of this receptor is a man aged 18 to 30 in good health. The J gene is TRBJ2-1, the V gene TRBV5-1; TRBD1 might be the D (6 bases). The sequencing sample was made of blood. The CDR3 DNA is TGCGCCGGCAGCAACAGGGTGGGTGAGCAGTTCTTC. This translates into CAGSNRVGEQFF.